This TCR beta chain was retrieved from a study of blood T cell repertoires in COVID-19. The wider study: Samples taken during acute and convalescent COVID-19 were collected in the United States, Italy and Spain. The analysed material was cDNA or gDNA that came from T cells, B-cell-depleted T cells, or PBMCs.

Original data processing: By means of reference gene primer amplification, nucleated cell counts were estimated. Repertoires were generated with immunoSEQ multiplex PCR, while TCRdb's copy carries only in-frame clones and drops some. The D gene and trimming were derived from the DNA, and the V and J assignments and clone size from that table. The repertoire holds over 15,000 clones, with roughly 89% as singletons. CDR1 and CDR2 (germline): SSHAT, FNYEAQ (reference sequence). The CDR3 spans 15 residues. This clone was recorded a few times. Sequence at one end of the junction differs from germline and may be a read error.

This rearrangement joins TRBV7-7 to TRBJ2-2; 8 nucleotides align to TRBD2. Source material: peripheral blood. This TCR was recovered from a human donor in a cohort sampled during active COVID-19. CDR3 in DNA: TGTGCTAGCAGCGTTAGCGGGAAGGGGACCGGGGAGCTGTTTTTT. Translating gives CASSVSGKGTGELFF.